The clone carrying this TCR beta chain was seen repeatedly, ten times or more. Its antigen is currently unknown. Sequenced by immunoSEQ multiplex PCR; TCRdb stores in-frame clones only, minus some. The table shows some 40,000 clones, with roughly 32% occurring only once. The V gene end was trimmed by 4 bases and the J gene end by 4 bases; junction bases not matched to a gene: 5. Germline V gives CDR1 SSHAT, CDR2 FNYEAQ (reference sequence). This CDR3 has 14 residues. The data belong to a study of sequential checkpoint blockade in melanoma. Notes on the study in general: PD-L1 staining and CD8+ counts, not mutational load, tracked tumor T-cell clonality.

Treatment described: randomized to nivolumab then ipilimumab (arm A) or the reverse (arm B). Here the sequenced sample was tumor tissue (inferred from file names), taken from a patient given nivolumab and ipilimumab in sequence. The chain joins TRBV7-7 to TRBJ1-1; TRBD1 agrees at 8 bases. The TCR comes from a human donor with melanoma. This CDR3 is CASSYGQGSTEAFF. CDR3 nucleotides: TGTGCCAGCAGCTACGGACAGGGATCCACTGAAGCTTTCTTT.